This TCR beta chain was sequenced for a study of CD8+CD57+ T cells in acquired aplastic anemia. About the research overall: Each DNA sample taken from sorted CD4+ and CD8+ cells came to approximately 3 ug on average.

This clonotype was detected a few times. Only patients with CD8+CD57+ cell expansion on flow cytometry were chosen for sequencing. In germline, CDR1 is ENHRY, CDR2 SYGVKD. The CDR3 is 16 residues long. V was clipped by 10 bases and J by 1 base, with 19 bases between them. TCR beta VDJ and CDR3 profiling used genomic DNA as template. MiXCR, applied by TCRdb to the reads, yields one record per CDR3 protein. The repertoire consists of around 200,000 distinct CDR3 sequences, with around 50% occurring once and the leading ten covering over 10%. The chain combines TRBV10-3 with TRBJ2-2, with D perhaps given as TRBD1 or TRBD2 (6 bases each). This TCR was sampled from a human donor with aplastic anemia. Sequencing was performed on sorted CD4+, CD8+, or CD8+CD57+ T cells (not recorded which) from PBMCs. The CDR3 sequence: CASIEGGYRNTGELFF. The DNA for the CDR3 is TGTGCCAGCATCGAGGGGGGTTATCGGAACACCGGGGAGCTGTTTTTT.